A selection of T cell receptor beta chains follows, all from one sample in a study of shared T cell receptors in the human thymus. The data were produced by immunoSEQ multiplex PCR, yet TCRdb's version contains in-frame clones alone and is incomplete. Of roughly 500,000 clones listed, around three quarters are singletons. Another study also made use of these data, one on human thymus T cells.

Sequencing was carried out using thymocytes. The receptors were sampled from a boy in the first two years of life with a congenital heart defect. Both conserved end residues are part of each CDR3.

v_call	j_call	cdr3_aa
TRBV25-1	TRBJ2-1	CASRRAGLNEQFF
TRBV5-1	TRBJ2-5	CASSLGQGVGLHQETQYF
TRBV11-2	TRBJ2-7	CASSSPGQSYEQYF
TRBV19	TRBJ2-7	CASSIDLTGPPREQYF
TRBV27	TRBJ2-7	CASSLSRMDEQYF
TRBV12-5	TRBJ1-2	CATCLTADRGRGYGYTF
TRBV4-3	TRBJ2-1	CASSQLAGPYYNEQFF
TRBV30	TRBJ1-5	CDWSGGAGGGQPQHF
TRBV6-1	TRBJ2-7	CASRQSGGNSYEQYF
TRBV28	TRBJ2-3	CASSRPWASGSSDTQYF
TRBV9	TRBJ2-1	CASSSHRREGCNEQFF
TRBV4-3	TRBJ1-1	CASSQDRVIFSEAFF
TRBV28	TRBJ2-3	CASSAGLVPGLAGGLLTDTQYF
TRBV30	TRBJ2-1	CAWSAGLPSSYNEQFF
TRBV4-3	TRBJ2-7	CASSQDMWGSGSAYEQYF
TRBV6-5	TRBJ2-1	CASSYSSGGGEQFF
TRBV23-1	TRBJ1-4	CASSPWDSGTANINEKLFF
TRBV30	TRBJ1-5	CAWSKSQGRGQPQHF
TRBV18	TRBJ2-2	CASSPPEARGLADTGELFF
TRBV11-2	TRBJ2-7	CASSGRAGTSWEQYF
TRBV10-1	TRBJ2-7	CASSGQRWDSSYEQYF
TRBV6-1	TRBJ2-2	CASSEAGTGNTGELFF
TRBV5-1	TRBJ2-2	CASSHTGGRDTGELFF
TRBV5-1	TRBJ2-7	CASNLGQGRGLGEQYF
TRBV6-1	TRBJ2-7	CASRFHEQYF
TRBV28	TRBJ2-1	CASSTRGDSYNEQFF
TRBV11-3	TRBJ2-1	CASSGTSGRPSSYNEQFF
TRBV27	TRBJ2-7	CASSFFVAGKYEQYF
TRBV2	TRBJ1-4	CASSEALRKKLFF
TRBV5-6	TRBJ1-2	CASSEDSPPMRRGIRYTF